This T cell receptor beta chain was obtained from a study of T cell repertoires in cytomegalovirus infection. TCRdb independently ran MiXCR on the reads; one entry per CDR3 protein. The table includes just over 450,000 distinct CDR3 sequences, approximately 46% detected once. This clonotype turned up a few times. Its antigen is currently unknown. Germline values: CDR1 MNHNS, CDR2 SASEGT. V dropped 8 bases and J dropped 0; count of bases not matched to a gene: 8. The CDR3 is 16 amino acids. This clonotype was sampled from a human donor in good health (CMV status not recorded). Some clones in this sample may be carry-over from other donors' samples. This specimen was cultured PBMCs, taken from culture after CMV antigen stimulation. The V call is TRBV6-1, the J call TRBJ1-5, with 9 bases fitting TRBD1. In DNA form, the CDR3 reads TGTGCCAGCCGAAAACAGGGGGCATATAGCAATCAGCCCCAGCATTTT. This gives the protein CASRKQGAYSNQPQHF.